These 31 T cell receptor beta chains were sequenced from one sample in a study of molecular identifiers for immune sequencing clone quantification. TCRdb independently ran MiXCR on the PCR reads; one entry per CDR3 protein. Of around 300,000 distinct CDR3 sequences listed, over 20% are singletons. The sequenced sample consisted of naive CD8+ T cells from blood, with Jurkat cell RNA spiked in. The sample's subset: FACS-sorted CD8+CD4-CCR7+CD45RA+ naive T cells. The receptors originated from a human donor in good health. Some libraries in this study had Jurkat cell RNA spiked in.

Regarding this clonotype: A single base separates this from a much larger clone, so it may be a read error. The rearrangement uses TRBV11-2 and TRBJ2-1, with 10 bases matching TRBD2. Trimming removed 2 bases from V and 9 bases from J; junction bases left unmatched: 10. The germline gives CDR1 SGHAT, CDR2 FQNNGV. CDR3 size: 16 residues. CDR3 sequence: CASSLTAGGSYAEQFF. The CDR3 DNA reads TGTGCCAGCAGCTTAACAGCGGGGGGGTCGTACGCTGAGCAGTTCTTC. The complete variable domain, with remaining parts taken from reference TRBV11-2 and TRBJ2-1, reads EAGVAQSPRYKIIEKRQSVAFWCNPISGHATLYWYQQILGQGPKLLIQFQNNGVVDDSQLPKDRFSAERLKGVDSTLKIQPAKLEDSAVYLCASSLTAGGSYAEQFFGPGTRLTVL.

Many counts were recorded for this clonotype. The rearrangement joins TRBV20-1 to TRBJ2-1; no clear D gene. Germline CDR1 and CDR2: DFQATT and SNEGSKA (reference sequence). Trimming removed 2 bases from V and 3 bases from J, with 8 bases in between. The CDR3 is 13 amino acids. The CDR3: CSARHLSYNEQFF. The CDR3 DNA follows: TGCAGTGCTAGACATCTAAGCTACAATGAGCAGTTCTTC.

This clonotype was recorded many times. This chain joins TRBV4-3 and TRBJ2-2, with D possibly being TRBD2 (5 bases). Germline V gene lookup returns CDR1 LGHNA and CDR2 YSLEER. CDR3 length: 15 residues. Trimming pared 3 bases from V and 4 bases from J, leaving 12 bases between. The CDR3 nucleotides read TGCGCCAGCAGCCACCAAGGAGAGGGCACCGGGGAGCTGTTTTTT. Translated: CASSHQGEGTGELFF.

For this clonotype: No conserved phenylalanine or tryptophan is present at the end of the CDR3, so a read error is the likely explanation. This chain connects TRBV29-1 to TRBJ1-2; D uncertain. CDR3 length equals 11 residues. V dropped 6 bases and J dropped 7 bases, with 12 bases sitting between them. The germline V gene has CDR1 SQVTM and CDR2 ANQGSEA. The CDR3 spells CSVRHDFGYTS. CDR3 coding DNA: TGCAGCGTCAGACATGATTTTGGCTACACCTCC.

The chain uses TRBV3-1 and TRBJ2-1, with a weak D call TRBD1 (6 bases). Germline values: CDR1 LGHDT, CDR2 YNNKEL (reference sequence). The CDR3 sequence is 16 residues long. Deletions cut 5 bases from V and 0 bases from J, with 14 bases between. CDR3 amino acids: CASSALGQSSYNEQFF. CDR3 nucleotide sequence: TGTGCCAGCAGCGCCTTAGGACAGAGCTCCTACAATGAGCAGTTCTTC.

Regarding this clonotype: This may stem from a read error, because a much larger clone lies one nucleotide away. The chain recombines TRBV5-1 with TRBJ2-5; 12 bases line up with TRBD1. With 6 bases clipped from V and 4 bases from J, the junction kept 13 bases outside the gene matches. CDR1 is SGHRS, CDR2 YFSETQ, per germline. The CDR3 runs 17 residues. CDR3 amino acids: CASNLRPGQGARETQYF. The CDR3 nucleotides read TGCGCCAGCAACTTACGTCCGGGACAGGGGGCGCGAGAGACCCAGTACTTC.

This clonotype was detected ten times or more. The chain couples TRBV12-3 or TRBV12-4 to TRBJ1-5; no clear D. V lost 1 base, J lost 4 bases, and 5 bases lay in between. The CDR3 has 13 residues. The CDR3 DNA follows: TGTGCCAGCAGTTTAGGGGAGAATCAGCCCCAGCATTTT. It encodes CASSLGENQPQHF.

This rearrangement joins TRBV23-1 to TRBJ2-3; possibly TRBD2 for D (7 bases). TRBV23-1 qualifies as an ORF whose function is uncertain. The V and J ends lost 0 bases and 9 bases respectively, with 22 bases between them. The CDR3 runs to 17 residues. The DNA for the CDR3 is TGCGCCAGCAGTCAATCGGGAGGGGGTCCCCGTCTAGGCACGCAGTATTTT. Amino acids: CASSQSGGGPRLGTQYF.

This clonotype was seen ten or more times. The CDR3 sequence is CASSQESGDRAYEQYF. CDR3 in DNA: TGCGCCAGCAGCCAAGAATCCGGGGACAGGGCCTACGAGCAGTACTTC. This chain uses TRBV4-1 with TRBJ2-7; 9 bases agree with TRBD1. CDR3 length equals 16 residues. J was trimmed by 2 bases and V by 0 bases; bases with no gene match: 5. The germline CDR1 and CDR2 sequences are MGHRA and YSYEKL.

This chain links TRBV27 with TRBJ2-4; D remains ambiguous. Germline CDR1 MNHEY, CDR2 SMNVEV (reference sequence). This CDR3 comprises 15 residues. The V gene lost 8 bases and the J gene lost 6 bases, with 20 bases spanning the gap. The CDR3 DNA follows: TGTGCCAGCCGTCCGTTTGCCCGGTCCCCAAACATTCAGTACTTC. Its translation: CASRPFARSPNIQYF.

Concerning this clonotype: A much larger clone lies a single base off, so this may be a read error. The chain joins TRBV2 to TRBJ2-3, with D uncertain. Germline V CDR1 and CDR2: SNHLY, FYNNEI. This CDR3 has 17 amino acids. Trimming removed 5 bases from V and 10 bases from J, with 28 bases in between. This chain's CDR3 is CASSPPYTARDGWAQYF. The CDR3 DNA follows: TGTGCCAGCAGTCCCCCTTACACGGCACGCGATGGTTGGGCGCAGTATTTT.

This clonotype has more than one count but fewer than ten. Its ends do not fully match the called genes, so a read error is possible. The chain uses TRBV12-3 or TRBV12-4 and TRBJ1-1; possibly TRBD1 for D (5 bases). This CDR3 is 16 amino acids long. DNA of the CDR3: TGTGCCAGCAGCCATTTGGAAGAAAGGGCGGACACTGGAGCTTTCTTT. Amino acid sequence: CASSHLEERADTGAFF.

The chain carries TRBV29-1 and TRBJ2-1; 9 bases align to TRBD2. From germline, CDR1 is SQVTM and CDR2 ANQGSEA. The CDR3 has 16 residues. J was trimmed by 6 bases and V by 0 bases; bases with no gene match: 9. CDR3 amino acids: CSVEDLLAGESNEQFF. The CDR3 coding sequence is TGCAGCGTTGAAGATTTACTAGCGGGTGAGTCCAATGAGCAGTTCTTC.

This clonotype was counted a few times. The chain uses TRBV6-5 and TRBJ2-7, with a tentative D call TRBD2 (5 bases). The CDR3 loop spans 15 amino acids. V lost 4 bases and J 0 bases, leaving 13 bases between the germline ends. Germline CDR1 is MNHEY and CDR2 is SVGAGI. CDR3 in amino acids: CASSSDRGGSYEQYF. DNA for the CDR3: TGTGCCAGCAGTTCCGACCGTGGAGGCTCCTACGAGCAGTACTTC.

This chain joins TRBV21-1 and TRBJ2-2; the D call TRBD2 from the table was never checked on the DNA. TRBV21-1 is tagged as a pseudogene. This CDR3 region has 16 residues. CDR3 protein: CASSSRQRESGGELFF. The CDR3 DNA reads as TGTGCCAGCAGCTCTCGACAGCGGGAGTCGGGCGGGGAGCTGTTTTTT.

J is TRBJ1-2 and V is TRBV27, with D perhaps matching TRBD1 (6 bases). Germline V gives CDR1 MNHEY, CDR2 SMNVEV (reference sequence). This CDR3 contains 13 residues. V lost 7 bases and J lost 4, with 13 bases in between. The CDR3: CASKTGTSYGYTF. CDR3 sequence (DNA): TGTGCCAGCAAGACAGGAACTAGCTATGGCTACACCTTC.

Details on this clonotype: Possible read error: a much larger clone is one base away. The CDR3 nucleotides read TGTGCCGGCAGTTTGTTCGGGGTCGAGACCCAGTACTTC. It yields the protein CAGSLFGVETQYF. The chain has TRBV12-3 or TRBV12-4 and TRBJ2-5, with D perhaps matching TRBD2 (5 bases). CDR3 length: 13 amino acids.

This clonotype was observed a few times. The rearrangement joins TRBV11-2 to TRBJ2-5; 12 bases align to TRBD1. CDR1 is SGHAT and CDR2 is FQNNGV in the germline V gene. V trimming: 4 bases; J trimming: 5 bases; junction bases outside the gene matches: 5. This CDR3 has 15 residues. The DNA of the CDR3 is TGTGCCAGCAGCTACCGGGACAGGGGGCTTGAGACCCAGTACTTC. Its protein product is CASSYRDRGLETQYF.

This clonotype was counted many times. The chain joins TRBV2 to TRBJ2-7; D not certain. Between the trimmed V and J ends, which lost 3 bases and 2 bases, there was a span of 8 bases. There are 13 residues in the CDR3. Germline lookup yields CDR1 SNHLY and CDR2 FYNNEI. CDR3 coding DNA: TGTGCCAGCAGTGAGCCCCTCCCCTACGAGCAGTACTTC. Residues: CASSEPLPYEQYF.

This clonotype has a handful of counts. This rearrangement joins TRBV30 to TRBJ2-1; 9 bases map to TRBD1. This CDR3 spans 19 amino acids. Looked up from germline, CDR1 is GTSNPN and CDR2 is SVGIG (reference sequence). The junction had 12 bases not matched to a gene; V was cut back by 0 bases and J by 0 bases. The CDR3 spells CAWSVPGQGYQSSYNEQFF. The CDR3, as DNA: TGTGCCTGGAGTGTACCGGGACAGGGATACCAAAGCTCCTACAATGAGCAGTTCTTC.

This clonotype turned up a few times. The gene calls are TRBV30 and TRBJ2-3; D remains ambiguous. Trimming stripped 2 bases from V and 1 base from J, with 16 bases between. The germline V gene encodes CDR1 GTSNPN and CDR2 SVGIG (reference sequence). The CDR3 is 16 residues long. This CDR3 is CAWSPRIGSRTDTQYF. CDR3 in DNA: TGTGCCTGGAGTCCACGGATCGGCTCTCGCACAGATACGCAGTATTTT.

This clonotype was seen many times. V gene TRBV5-8 combines with J gene TRBJ2-7; TRBD1 agrees at 7 bases. J gave up 7 bases and V 0 bases, and 7 bases lay outside the gene matches. The CDR3 contains 14 residues. Germline CDR1 is SGHTS and CDR2 is YDEGEE. The CDR3 protein is CASSLELTGEEQYF. The DNA for the CDR3 is TGTGCCAGCAGCTTGGAACTAACAGGGGAAGAGCAGTACTTC.

The chain combines TRBV9 with TRBJ2-7; no clear D gene. This CDR3 spans 12 amino acids. V shed 0 bases and J shed 5 bases, with 6 bases lying between them. Looked up from germline, CDR1 is SGDLS and CDR2 is YYNGEE. In nucleotides, the CDR3 is TGTGCCAGCAGCGTAGACAATCACGAGCAGTACTTC. Translating it yields CASSVDNHEQYF.

This sequence joins TRBV4-1 and TRBJ1-5; no definite D call. Germline assignment: CDR1 MGHRA and CDR2 YSYEKL. This CDR3 has 15 residues. V was cut by 1 base and J by 0 bases, with 7 bases left in between. CDR3 residues: CASSQVRDSNQPQHF. In DNA, the CDR3 is TGCGCCAGCAGCCAAGTGAGGGATAGCAATCAGCCCCAGCATTTT.

This clonotype was picked up many times. The chain carries TRBV7-8 and TRBJ1-2; weak D call: TRBD1 (5 bases). V was clipped by 1 base and J by 0 bases, with 18 bases between them. The CDR3 covers 18 residues. CDR1 is SGHVS and CDR2 is FQNEAQ in the germline V gene. The CDR3 DNA sequence: TGTGCCAGCAGCTTAGTGGGGGGACTCCAGTCGTCTAACTATGGCTACACCTTC. It is translated as CASSLVGGLQSSNYGYTF.

This clonotype has only a few counts. This chain's CDR3 is CASSYPGQGITGELFF. The CDR3 nucleotides are TGCGCCAGCAGCTATCCGGGACAGGGAATTACCGGGGAGCTGTTTTTT. The chain recombines TRBV5-1 with TRBJ2-2; TRBD1 aligns across 9 bases. V gave up 3 bases and J gave up 5 bases; unmatched junction bases: 8. The CDR3 is made up of 16 amino acids. Germline values: CDR1 SGHRS, CDR2 YFSETQ.

This clonotype was detected only a few times. The conserved closing phenylalanine or tryptophan is absent in this CDR3, likely reflecting a read error. This sequence joins TRBV20-1 and TRBJ1-3, with D unresolved. CDR3 length: 15 residues. V gave up 1 base and J gave up 0 bases, with 10 bases separating them. The V gene's germline CDR1 is DFQATT and CDR2 SNEGSKA (reference sequence). The CDR3 region has the DNA TGCAGTGCTAGAGCCGACGCTACCTCTGGAAACACCATATATCTT. Translated, it gives CSARADATSGNTIYL.

This clonotype was seen at least ten times. The genes are TRBV28 and TRBJ2-6; 7 bases are shared with TRBD1. V trimming: 2 bases; J trimming: 4 bases; junction bases outside the gene matches: 2. The germline V gene encodes CDR1 MDHEN and CDR2 SYDVKM. This CDR3 has 15 residues. CDR3 amino acids: CASSLRGPGANVLTF. CDR3 nucleotide sequence: TGTGCCAGCAGTTTAAGGGGGCCCGGGGCCAACGTCCTGACTTTC.

This clonotype was picked up a small number of times. This chain links TRBV27 with TRBJ2-7; 11 bases are shared with TRBD2. V dropped 3 bases and J dropped 2; count of bases not matched to a gene: 6. CDR1 is MNHEY and CDR2 is SMNVEV in the germline V gene (reference sequence). CDR3 length equals 16 residues. Here the CDR3 DNA reads TGTGCCAGCAGTTTGGGCCGACTAGCGGGGCCCTACGAGCAGTACTTC. The encoded protein is CASSLGRLAGPYEQYF.

As for this clonotype: One base away lies a much larger clone, so this may be a sequencing read error. The gene calls are TRBV29-1 and TRBJ2-5; D is perhaps TRBD2 (6 bases). CDR3 length: 15 residues. V was clipped by 6 bases and J by 5 bases, with 22 bases between them. Germline loops: CDR1 SQVTM, CDR2 ANQGSEA. CDR3 coding DNA: TGCAGCGTGGTTTTTGGGGGGAGGCCTCACGAGACCCAGTACTTC. This encodes CSVVFGGRPHETQYF.

About this clonotype itself: Being one base from a much bigger clone, this may be a read error. The chain has TRBV29-1 and TRBJ2-7; 9 positions match TRBD1. V lost 7 bases to trimming and J lost 0 bases; unmatched junction nucleotides: 7. The germline gives CDR1 SQVTM, CDR2 ANQGSEA. The CDR3 has 14 residues. This CDR3 reads CSALGQGSSYEQYF. CDR3 nucleotide sequence: TGCAGCGCTCTCGGACAGGGGAGCTCCTACGAGCAGTACTTC.